Listed below are T cell receptor beta chains from one sample, sequenced in a study of T-cell reconstitution after alpha-beta-depleted transplantation in children. TCRdb passed the PCR reads through MiXCR, listing each CDR3 protein once. Among about 360,000 distinct CDR3 sequences listed, approximately 12% were seen once. The sample here was PBMCs, taken from the stem cell graft. Receptors were obtained from a human donor who donated a stem cell graft to a child with Fanconi anemia. CDR3s include the opening cysteine and the closing phenylalanine or tryptophan. A D gene is named only where the DNA matches it firmly. Clone size is given for some rows only: seen once, a few or many times, or a class if the clone is expanded.

few TRBJ2-6 TRBV6-1 TRBD1 15 TGTGCCAGCAGCATACAGGGGGCCGGGGCCAACGTCCTGACTTTC CASSIQGAGANVLTF
NA TRBJ2-2 TRBV3-1 NA 14 TGTGCCAGCAGCCAGATACTAGCTGCCGGGGAGCTGTTTTTT CASSQILAAGELFF
NA TRBJ2-1 TRBV5-1 TRBD2 14 TGCGCCAGCAGCTCCGGGACTACAAACAATGAGCAGTTCTTC CASSSGTTNNEQFF
many TRBJ2-2 TRBV12-3/TRBV12-4 NA 14 TGTGCCAGCAGACCGACAGTGAACACCGGGGAGCTGTTTTTT CASRPTVNTGELFF
few TRBJ1-5 TRBV6-1 NA 14 TGTGCCAGCAGAGGCGGGGGGTCCGTTCAGCCCCAGCATTTT CASRGGGSVQPQHF
many TRBJ2-5 TRBV5-6 TRBD2 16 TGTGCCAGCAGCTCCCGACTGGAGCCCGGGGGGGAGACCCAGTACTTC CASSSRLEPGGETQYF
once TRBJ1-2 TRBV4-2 TRBD1 13 TGTGCCAGCAGCCCTGAGGGGGCGCAGGGCTACACCTTC CASSPEGAQGYTF
NA TRBJ1-1 TRBV6-2/TRBV6-3 NA 12 TGTGCCAGCAGTTACGGGGTTGCTGAAGCTTTCTTT CASSYGVAEAFF
NA TRBJ1-2 TRBV5-5 TRBD1 15 TGTGCCAGCAGTCTTCAGGGGGGCATGGTCTATGGCTACACCTTC CASSLQGGMVYGYTF
NA TRBJ2-7 TRBV4-3 NA 14 TGCGCCAGCAGCCAAGAGATAGGGCTCTACGAGCAGTACTTC CASSQEIGLYEQYF
few TRBJ1-1 TRBV7-9 NA 14 TGTGCCAGCAGCTTAGAACAGATGAACACTGAAGCTTTCTTT CASSLEQMNTEAFF
NA TRBJ2-5 TRBV10-2 TRBD1 13 TGCGCCAGCAGTACAGGGGGCTGGGAGACCCAGTACTTC CASSTGGWETQYF
few TRBJ2-7 TRBV27 NA 14 TGTGCCAGCAGTTTATACGGTAGCTCCTACGAGCAGTACTTC CASSLYGSSYEQYF
few TRBJ1-2 TRBV6-2/TRBV6-3 TRBD1 14 TGTGCCAGCCGGAGAGGGGGCGATAACTATGGCTACACCTTC CASRRGGDNYGYTF
few TRBJ2-5 TRBV4-3 NA 14 TGCGCCAGCAGCCAAGCGGCAGGGGATAGGGACCAGTACTTC CASSQAAGDRDQYF
NA TRBJ2-3 TRBV7-9 TRBD2 15 TGTGCCAGCAGCTTTGGGGGGGTGCAGACAGATACGCAGTATTTT CASSFGGVQTDTQYF
many TRBJ1-1 TRBV19 TRBD1 14 TGTGCCAGTAGTTGGGACAGGGCGAACACTGAAGCTTTCTTT CASSWDRANTEAFF
NA TRBJ2-3 TRBV29-1 TRBD2 14 TGCAGCGTCCCACTAGCGGGGGTAACAGATACGCAGTATTTT CSVPLAGVTDTQYF
many TRBJ1-1 TRBV5-1 NA 11 TGTGCCAGCAGTTCAAACACTGAAGCTTTCTTT CASSSNTEAFF
NA TRBJ1-6 TRBV21-1 NA 16 TGTGCCAGCAGCAACAACCCGGGACAGCTCCATTCACCCCTCCACTTT CASSNNPGQLHSPLHF
many TRBJ1-1 TRBV12-3/TRBV12-4 TRBD1 14 TGTGCCAGCAGTGGGACAGGGTTGAACACTGAAGCTTTCTTT CASSGTGLNTEAFF
many TRBJ2-2 TRBV12-3/TRBV12-4 TRBD1 14 TGTGCCAGCTTCCGGGACAGGAACACCGGGGAGCTGTTTTTT CASFRDRNTGELFF
many TRBJ2-2 TRBV6-5 NA 14 TGTGCCAGCAGCCCTACAGGGCTCCCCGGGGAGCTGTTTTTT CASSPTGLPGELFF
few TRBJ1-1 TRBV5-1 TRBD1 17 TGCGCCAGCAGGTTGCCTTTTCAGGGGGGAGGTGACACTGAAGCTTTCTTT CASRLPFQGGGDTEAFF
many TRBJ1-2 TRBV10-3 NA 14 TGTGCCATCAGTGTTTTGGAGGGATCAAGTGGCTACACCTTC CAISVLEGSSGYTF
NA TRBJ2-1 TRBV29-1 NA 15 TGCAGCGTTGATCAGGGGTTCCAGGATGGCGATGAGCAGTTCTTC CSVDQGFQDGDEQFF
NA TRBJ2-3 TRBV6-2/TRBV6-3 NA 12 TGTGCCAGCAGTTACGGTGCAGGTACGCAGTATTTT CASSYGAGTQYF
few TRBJ2-3 TRBV7-2 NA 12 TGTGCCAGCGCCTTGTTCACAGATACGCAGTATTTT CASALFTDTQYF
NA TRBJ2-1 TRBV4-3 NA 14 TGCGCCAGCAGCCCCGCGAGAGGAGCATATGAGCAGTTCTTC CASSPARGAYEQFF
few TRBJ2-6 TRBV20-1 NA 15 TGCAGTGCAAGAGTCCCAGGGACTGGGGCCAACGTCCTGACTTTC CSARVPGTGANVLTF
NA TRBJ2-5 TRBV28 NA 15 TGTGCCAGCAGTTTACCCCACCACAGTTCCGAGACCCAGTACTTC CASSLPHHSSETQYF
NA TRBJ2-5 TRBV15 NA 14 TGTGCCACCAGCAGAGAGCTGGGACAAGAGACCCAGTACTTC CATSRELGQETQYF